Shown below are 22 T cell receptor beta chains from a single sample sequenced in a study of read filtering for tumor transcriptome and immune sequencing. This library used about 400 ng RNA and molecular barcoded adaptors spanning alpha/delta and beta/gamma chains. TCRdb redid the calling of the reads with MiXCR, one entry per CDR3 protein. The sample holds more than 30,000 distinct CDR3 sequences, roughly 15% seen once. The sequencing input was a population of CD138-negative cells sorted from bone marrow. These receptors all stem from a donor over 35 with multiple myeloma.

This clonotype was seen a handful of times. A much more abundant neighbour one base away suggests this may be a read error. The conserved final phenylalanine or tryptophan is absent from the CDR3, which likely points to a read error. This chain joins TRBV6-5 and TRBJ2-1, with TRBD2 matching 10 bases. The trim removed 2 bases at V and 8 bases at J, leaving 3 bases unmatched. This CDR3 has 14 residues. Germline loops: CDR1 MNHEY, CDR2 SVGAGI. The CDR3 DNA reads as TGTGCCAGCAGTTACCAGCGGGGGGGCCATGAGCAGTTCCTC. Amino acids: CASSYQRGGHEQFL.

Regarding this clonotype: The junction departs from the called germline gene at one end, perhaps through a read error. V usage is TRBV4-1 and J usage is TRBJ2-5, with 11 nucleotides matching TRBD2. CDR1 is MGHRA and CDR2 is YSYEKL in the germline V gene. The CDR3 covers 16 residues. The CDR3 sequence: CASSRMTSGDQGTQYF. In nucleotides, the CDR3 is TGCGCCAGCAGCCGGATGACTAGCGGGGATCAAGGGACCCAGTACTTC.

This clonotype was recorded many times. The chain carries TRBV2 and TRBJ1-2; D not resolved. The V end was cut by 8 bases, the J end by 0 bases, with 10 bases between. This CDR3 has 13 residues. The germline V gene encodes CDR1 SNHLY and CDR2 FYNNEI. As DNA, the CDR3 is TGTGCCAGCGCCGGAGGAGCTAACTATGGCTACACCTTC. Its protein is CASAGGANYGYTF.

This clonotype was seen repeatedly, ten times or more. The V call is TRBV5-1, the J call TRBJ1-1; 8 positions agree with TRBD1. The V and J ends lost 2 bases and 6 bases, in that order; junction bases with no gene match: 6. Germline-derived CDR1 and CDR2 are SGHRS and YFSETQ. The CDR3 has 14 residues. CDR3 loop: CASSFAGGSAEAFF. In DNA, the CDR3 is TGCGCCAGCAGCTTTGCAGGGGGCTCCGCTGAAGCTTTCTTT.

This clonotype was detected ten times or more. The chain's CDR3 is CASSQEPFTGWNTEAFF. CDR3 DNA: TGCGCCAGCAGCCAAGAACCTTTTACCGGATGGAACACTGAAGCTTTCTTT. V usage is TRBV4-1 and J usage is TRBJ1-1; no reliable D call. The ends were cut back, 0 bases at V and 1 base at J, with 15 bases in the middle. Germline CDR1 MGHRA, CDR2 YSYEKL. The CDR3 loop spans 17 amino acids.

In regard to this clonotype: It differs at one base from a far larger clone, so likely a read error. In nucleotides, the CDR3 is TGTGCCAGCGCCTACAGGGACAATCAGCCCCAGCCTTTT. Its protein product is CASAYRDNQPQPF. J is TRBJ1-5 and V is TRBV6-2 or TRBV6-3; the D gene is possibly TRBD1 (6 bases). The CDR3 contains 13 residues. Germline V gene lookup returns CDR1 MNHEY and CDR2 SVGEGT.

This clonotype was seen ten or more times. The V call is TRBV5-1, the J call TRBJ2-7; the D call may be TRBD1 or TRBD2 (5 bases each). Deletions cut 5 bases from V and 7 bases from J, with 16 bases between. CDR3 length: 13 amino acids. Germline loops: CDR1 SGHRS, CDR2 YFSETQ. CDR3: CASRPGNEGEQYF. The DNA for the CDR3 is TGCGCCAGCAGACCGGGCAACGAGGGGGAGCAGTACTTC.

This clonotype has at least ten counts. V is TRBV6-6 and J is TRBJ2-7, with D possibly TRBD2 on 5 matching bases. The CDR3 runs to 15 residues. Trimming removed 2 bases from V and 0 bases from J, with 11 bases in between. Germline assignment: CDR1 MNHNY and CDR2 SVGAGI (reference sequence). For the CDR3, the DNA is TGTGCCAGCAGTTACCTCGGGGAAAGCTCCTACGAGCAGTACTTC. As protein: CASSYLGESSYEQYF.

This clonotype was observed at least ten times. The V call is TRBV28, the J call TRBJ1-2; no firm D call. This CDR3 has 14 amino acids. The germline V gene encodes CDR1 MDHEN and CDR2 SYDVKM. The ends were cut back, 7 bases at V and 1 base at J, with 13 bases in the middle. CDR3 residues: CASTPRRVNYGYTF. The CDR3, as DNA: TGTGCCAGCACTCCTAGGAGGGTTAACTATGGCTACACCTTC.

This clonotype has a count of ten or more. V usage is TRBV7-9 and J usage is TRBJ2-3, with a weak D call TRBD2 (5 bases). V shed 4 bases and J shed 4 bases, with 9 bases lying between them. The germline CDR1 and CDR2 sequences are SEHNR and FQNEAQ (reference sequence). CDR3 length: 13 amino acids. The DNA for the CDR3 is TGTGCCAGCAGCTCCAGGACTGCAGATACGCAGTATTTT. Residues: CASSSRTADTQYF.

To note about this clonotype: No conserved phenylalanine or tryptophan ends this CDR3, so it is likely a read error. The rearrangement joins TRBV7-2 to TRBJ2-7; TRBD2 might be the D (6 bases). Germline assignment: CDR1 SGHTA and CDR2 FQGNSA. The CDR3 spans 16 residues. Trimming pared 3 bases from V and 4 bases from J, leaving 19 bases between. As DNA, the CDR3 is TGTGCCAGCAGCTTTGGATCCGGGCCTGGAGGGTACGAGCAGTACCTC. It yields the protein CASSFGSGPGGYEQYL.

The V and J genes are TRBV7-9 and TRBJ2-1; no firm D call. The germline V gene has CDR1 SEHNR and CDR2 FQNEAQ (reference sequence). The CDR3 extends over 14 amino acids. Trimming pared 5 bases from V and 3 bases from J, leaving 11 bases between. This CDR3 reads CASSIDSLYNEQFF. DNA for the CDR3: TGTGCCAGCAGCATCGACTCACTCTACAATGAGCAGTTCTTC.

This clonotype was recorded at least ten times. This rearrangement joins TRBV2 to TRBJ2-2; perhaps TRBD1 as D (7 bases). The V and J ends lost 2 bases and 4 bases respectively, with 11 bases between them. The germline V gene has CDR1 SNHLY and CDR2 FYNNEI. The CDR3 is 15 amino acids. As DNA, the CDR3 is TGTGCCAGCAGTGAACCAGGGGGGAGCACCGGGGAGCTGTTTTTT. Residues: CASSEPGGSTGELFF.

This clonotype turned up a few times. The chain combines TRBV28 with TRBJ2-2, with D possibly matching TRBD2 (6 bases). The germline CDR1 and CDR2 sequences are MDHEN and SYDVKM. This CDR3 is 14 amino acids long. V gave up 5 bases and J gave up 3 bases, with 10 bases separating them. CDR3 loop: CASSPGLDTGELFF. CDR3 coding DNA: TGTGCCAGCAGTCCGGGACTGGACACCGGGGAGCTGTTTTTT.

This clonotype has ten or more counts. CDR3 DNA sequence: TGCGCCAGCAGCCAAGGGCCGGGGGCGAACACCGGGGAGCTGTTTTTT. Translation gives CASSQGPGANTGELFF. This rearrangement joins TRBV4-1 to TRBJ2-2, with TRBD2 as a possible D gene (6 bases). CDR1 and CDR2 from the germline V gene are MGHRA and YSYEKL. This CDR3 is built from 16 residues. The V end lost 1 base, the J end lost 0 bases, and 9 bases lay between the germline ends.

This clonotype occurred many times. The rearrangement links TRBV6-1 to TRBJ1-1, with 7 bases matching TRBD1. The V and J ends lost 4 bases and 4 bases, in that order; junction bases with no gene match: 9. Germline V gives CDR1 MNHNS, CDR2 SASEGT. The CDR3 loop spans 15 amino acids. The DNA for the CDR3 is TGTGCCAGCAGTGCCAACAGGGGCCGGACCACTGAAGCTTTCTTT. Its protein is CASSANRGRTTEAFF.

This clonotype appeared many times. The rearrangement links TRBV20-1 to TRBJ2-1, with 8 positions matching TRBD1. The ends lost 5 bases at V and 5 bases at J; junction bases unmatched: 8. CDR3 length: 14 residues. Germline V gene lookup returns CDR1 DFQATT and CDR2 SNEGSKA (reference sequence). CDR3 residues: CSAWNGQGHNEQFF. The CDR3 DNA reads TGCAGTGCTTGGAATGGACAGGGTCACAATGAGCAGTTCTTC.

This clonotype showed up just a few times. The J gene is TRBJ2-3, the V gene TRBV20-1, with D perhaps assigned TRBD1 or TRBD2 (5 bases each). CDR1 is DFQATT, CDR2 SNEGSKA, per germline (reference sequence). The V and J ends lost 4 bases and 1 base respectively, with 15 bases between them. The CDR3 length is 15 residues. This chain's CDR3 is CSAIRGSGGTDTQYF. The DNA of the CDR3 is TGCAGTGCTATTAGGGGAAGCGGTGGCACAGATACGCAGTATTTT.

In regard to this clonotype: The junction departs from germline at one end; a sequencing error may be responsible. V and J are TRBV4-1 and TRBJ1-1; 8 bases align to TRBD1. CDR3 length: 15 amino acids. Germline V lookup: CDR1 MGHRA, CDR2 YSYEKL. This chain's CDR3 is CASSGQGAMNAEAFF. The CDR3 nucleotides read TGCGCCAGCAGCGGACAGGGCGCTATGAACGCTGAAGCTTTCTTT.

In its sample, this clonotype was seen a few times. The V call is TRBV12-3 or TRBV12-4, the J call TRBJ2-1; D is ambiguous. The V gene lost 8 bases and the J gene lost 8 bases, with 10 bases spanning the gap. The CDR3 spans 11 residues. The CDR3 nucleotides are TGTGCCAGCCGGGCCCGGGATGAGCAGTTCTTC. Translating gives CASRARDEQFF.

This clonotype was counted ten times or more. The chain employs TRBV6-2 or TRBV6-3 and TRBJ2-3, with 9 positions matching TRBD2. Germline assignment: CDR1 MNHEY and CDR2 SVGEGT. The CDR3 totals 10 residues. Written as DNA, the CDR3 is TGTGCGTCGGGACTAGCTAAGCAGTATTTT. Amino acids: CASGLAKQYF.

In the case of this clonotype: Possible read error: a much larger clone is one base away. The chain has TRBV3-1 and TRBJ1-1; no firm D call. This CDR3 comprises 13 residues. Germline-derived CDR1 and CDR2 are LGHDT and YNNKEL (reference sequence). CDR3 nucleotides: TGTGCCAGCAGCACCCGGGCAGGATCTGACGCTTTCTTT. Translated, it gives CASSTRAGSDAFF.